Following are 25 T cell receptor beta chains from one sample sequenced in a study of blood T cells in healthy people across ages. The use of a sample-barcoded 5' primer and a J-beta primer mix characterized a second PCR of roughly 7 to 12 cycles. TCRdb re-called the 5' RACE reads with MiXCR, one entry per CDR3 protein. The data contain 1.4 million or so distinct CDR3 sequences, 40% to 45% of them singletons. The sequencing input was blood. All receptors come from a woman between 18 and 29 years old in good health.

This clonotype was seen only a few times. V and J are TRBV9 and TRBJ2-7; 9 bases are a match to TRBD2. CDR3 length: 15 residues. Germline CDR1 reads SGDLS; CDR2 reads YYNGEE. V lost 2 bases, J lost 2 bases, and 5 bases stayed unmatched. The chain's CDR3 is CASSVSSGATYEQYF. The CDR3 nucleotides read TGTGCCAGCAGCGTCTCTAGCGGGGCTACCTACGAGCAGTACTTC.

The chain carries TRBV20-1 and TRBJ2-5, with 7 bases that match TRBD2. Germline CDR1 reads DFQATT; CDR2 reads SNEGSKA (reference sequence). The CDR3 runs to 14 residues. V lost 3 bases, J lost 5 bases, and 9 bases stayed unmatched. The CDR3 loop is CSARRLADGETQYF. In DNA form, the CDR3 reads TGCAGTGCTAGGCGTCTAGCGGACGGGGAGACCCAGTACTTC.

The chain joins TRBV28 to TRBJ2-2; D remains ambiguous. CDR1 and CDR2 from the germline V gene are MDHEN and SYDVKM. CDR3 size: 15 residues. Trimming pared 5 bases from V and 5 bases from J, leaving 15 bases between. DNA for the CDR3: TGTGCCAGCAGTCACCTGGCCGTGGGTACCGGGGAGCTGTTTTTT. It encodes CASSHLAVGTGELFF.

This clonotype was detected only once. J is TRBJ2-5 and V is TRBV9; D unresolved. Per the germline V gene, CDR1 is SGDLS and CDR2 is YYNGEE. The CDR3 loop spans 15 amino acids. V was shortened by 1 base and J by 2 bases, with 12 bases between the two germline ends. The CDR3 sequence: CASSVMGSPQETQYF. The CDR3 coding sequence is TGTGCCAGCAGCGTAATGGGCAGTCCACAAGAGACCCAGTACTTC. The full variable domain, with the rest looked up from reference TRBV9 and TRBJ2-5, is DSGVTQTPKHLITATGQRVTLRCSPRSGDLSVYWYQQSLDQGLQFLIQYYNGEERAKGNILERFSAQQFPDLHSELNLSSLELGDSALYFCASSVMGSPQETQYFGPGTRLLVL.

This clonotype has a handful of counts. This rearrangement joins TRBV7-3 to TRBJ2-1; 7 bases are shared with TRBD2. Per the germline V gene, CDR1 is SGHTA and CDR2 is FQGTGA. The CDR3 totals 14 residues. Trimming removed 1 base from V and 10 bases from J; junction bases left unmatched: 7. The CDR3, as DNA: TGTGCCAGCAGCTTAAGTTCAGTGGGGGGGGAGCAGTTCTTC. Amino acids: CASSLSSVGGEQFF.

This clonotype was seen a few times. V is TRBV12-3 or TRBV12-4 and J is TRBJ2-5; no reliable D call. V shed 11 bases and J shed 11 bases, with 21 bases lying between them. This CDR3 is built from 12 residues. The CDR3 DNA reads as TGTGCCGCGACGGGTCGACTTTTTGAGCAGTACTTC. Translated: CAATGRLFEQYF.

Comment on this clonotype: Its ends do not fully match the called genes, so a read error is possible. This chain connects TRBV7-9 to TRBJ2-4; D unclear. Germline V gene data show CDR1 as SEHNR and CDR2 as FQNEAQ (reference sequence). The CDR3 extends over 17 amino acids. The CDR3 DNA is TGTGCCGGCAGAAAAACCCGGAGCAACAGACGCAAAAACATTCAGTACTTC. Encoded protein: CAGRKTRSNRRKNIQYF.

The rearrangement joins TRBV7-9 to TRBJ1-5, with D unresolved. The V end lost 5 bases, the J end lost 4 bases, and 15 bases lay between the germline ends. Germline V gene lookup returns CDR1 SEHNR and CDR2 FQNEAQ (reference sequence). This CDR3 has 15 amino acids. CDR3 loop: CASSPLQGSNQPQHF. DNA for the CDR3: TGTGCCAGCAGCCCCTTACAAGGGTCAAATCAGCCCCAGCATTTT.

The CDR3 reads CSGRGGEDFF. The CDR3 DNA reads as TGCAGCGGGAGAGGAGGGGAGGATTTCTTT. This chain links TRBV29-1 with TRBJ1-1; D perhaps matches TRBD1 (5 bases). Germline V gene data show CDR1 as SQVTM and CDR2 as ANQGSEA. Trimming took 7 bases from V and 13 from J, leaving 16 bases between them. CDR3 length: 10 residues.

V gene TRBV6-5 combines with J gene TRBJ2-1, with D possibly being TRBD1 or TRBD2 (6 bases each). V was cut by 2 bases and J by 7 bases, with 12 bases left in between. This CDR3 has 14 amino acids. Germline CDR1 MNHEY, CDR2 SVGAGI. The CDR3 DNA sequence: TGTGCCAGCAGTTACCTCCAGGGGAGGAATGAGCAGTTCTTC. Protein: CASSYLQGRNEQFF.

The chain combines TRBV24-1 with TRBJ2-3; 10 bases map to TRBD2. The CDR3 runs to 17 residues. V gave up 2 bases and J gave up 0 bases; unmatched junction bases: 4. Germline CDR1 reads KGHDR; CDR2 reads SFDVKD. The CDR3 protein is CATSDWTSGTSTDTQYF. Here the CDR3 DNA reads TGTGCCACCAGTGATTGGACTAGCGGAACTAGCACAGATACGCAGTATTTT.

The V call is TRBV15, the J call TRBJ1-5; no clear D. CDR3 size: 17 residues. Germline CDR1 LNHNV, CDR2 YYDKDF (reference sequence). Trimming stripped 5 bases from V and 4 bases from J, with 21 bases between. As DNA, the CDR3 is TGTGCCACCAGCGCGGACCTCACCATTAGCCCAAATCAGCCCCAGCATTTT. This codes for CATSADLTISPNQPQHF.

This clonotype was observed a few times. This sequence joins TRBV12-3 or TRBV12-4 and TRBJ1-5; perhaps TRBD1 as D (5 bases). V gave up 1 base and J gave up 4 bases, with 14 bases separating them. CDR3 size: 16 residues. As DNA, the CDR3 is TGTGCCAGCAGTTTAGGACCCATCGGGGGGAATCAGCCCCAGCATTTT. It specifies CASSLGPIGGNQPQHF.

V and J are TRBV20-1 and TRBJ1-2; tentative D call: TRBD1 (5 bases). CDR1 and CDR2 from the germline V gene are DFQATT and SNEGSKA (reference sequence). Trimming removed 8 bases at V and 8 bases at J, with 21 bases between. The CDR3 consists of 13 residues. For the CDR3, the DNA is TGCAGTTCGGGACCCGGGCTCGCCAGCGGCTACACCTTC. Translation: CSSGPGLASGYTF.

This chain links TRBV28 with TRBJ2-4, with 13 bases fitting TRBD2. The DNA matches TRBJ2-5 better at its end, which makes the J call doubtful. The CDR3 has 16 amino acids. Germline lookup yields CDR1 MDHEN and CDR2 SYDVKM. The CDR3 DNA sequence: TGTGCCAGCGGAGGGGGGACTAGCGGGATGGGAGAGACCCAGTACTTC. Protein sequence: CASGGGTSGMGETQYF.

The sample holds many counts of this clonotype. The junction departs from germline at one end; a sequencing error may be responsible. The V call is TRBV7-2, the J call TRBJ2-3; tentative D call: TRBD2 (5 bases). The CDR3 runs 15 residues. CDR1 SGHTA and CDR2 FQGNSA come from the germline V gene. The DNA of the CDR3 is TGTGCCAGCAGTTTAGCGTCCGGGGGCACAGATACGCAGTATTTT. It specifies CASSLASGGTDTQYF.

This clonotype has only a few counts. The chain uses TRBV6-5 and TRBJ2-4; D is unclear. The germline CDR1 and CDR2 sequences are MNHEY and SVGAGI. V was shortened by 2 bases and J by 1 base, with 6 bases between the two germline ends. The CDR3 sequence is 14 residues long. DNA for the CDR3: TGTGCCAGCAGTTACGTGGGTGCCAAAAACATTCAGTACTTC. It translates to CASSYVGAKNIQYF.

This clonotype was seen more than once but under ten times. The chain is built from TRBV9 and TRBJ2-4, with 11 bases that match TRBD2. The J segment lost 8 bases and the V segment lost 3 bases, leaving 7 bases of the junction unmatched. The CDR3 consists of 15 residues. CDR1 is SGDLS, CDR2 YYNGEE, per germline. CDR3 coding DNA: TGTGCCAGCAGCGACATAGCGGGAGGGCCGGACATTCAGTACTTC. Translated, it gives CASSDIAGGPDIQYF.

This clonotype was observed a few times. The CDR3 region is CASLPEPTGSGYTF. For the CDR3, the DNA is TGTGCCAGCCTACCGGAACCAACAGGCTCTGGCTACACCTTC. The chain has TRBV25-1 and TRBJ1-2; the D gene is possibly TRBD1 (5 bases). The CDR3 spans 14 residues. Germline V gene sequence: CDR1 MGHDK, CDR2 SYGVNS. Deletions cut 8 bases from V and 7 bases from J, with 20 bases between.

There are a few counts of this clonotype. The J gene is TRBJ2-5, the V gene TRBV2; 10 positions match TRBD1. After removal of 3 bases from V and 2 bases from J, the junction contained 0 bases not matched to a gene. Germline assignment: CDR1 SNHLY and CDR2 FYNNEI. The CDR3 extends over 14 amino acids. CDR3 residues: CASSEDRGQETQYF. The CDR3 nucleotides are TGTGCCAGCAGTGAGGACAGGGGGCAAGAGACCCAGTACTTC. The entire variable domain, with the rest obtained from reference TRBV2 and TRBJ2-5, is as follows: EPEVTQTPSHQVTQMGQEVILRCVPISNHLYFYWYRQILGQKVEFLVSFYNNEISEKSEIFDDQFSVERPDGSNFTLKIRSTKLEDSAMYFCASSEDRGQETQYFGPGTRLLVL.

V and J are TRBV5-6 and TRBJ1-1, with 8 bases identical to TRBD1. The trim removed 2 bases at V and 5 bases at J, leaving 5 bases unmatched. The CDR3 sequence is 14 residues long. Per the germline V gene, CDR1 is SGHDT and CDR2 is YYEEEE. The CDR3 nucleotides read TGTGCCAGCAGCTTTCGCAGGGGGCTAACTGAAGCTTTCTTT. Translation gives CASSFRRGLTEAFF.

This clonotype was picked up many times. V usage is TRBV25-1 and J usage is TRBJ1-6, with TRBD1 as a possible D gene (5 bases). Germline V gene sequence: CDR1 MGHDK, CDR2 SYGVNS. The germline V and J ends were trimmed by 5 bases and 4 bases, with 12 bases remaining between them. The length of the CDR3 is 15 residues. The CDR3 region is CASSFGTEYNSPLHF. DNA for the CDR3: TGTGCCAGCAGTTTTGGGACGGAATATAATTCACCCCTCCACTTT.

Turning to this clonotype: Since a much larger clone is just one base distant, this may be a read error. The chain recombines TRBV3-1 with TRBJ2-7; TRBD1 agrees at 7 bases. Germline loops: CDR1 LGHDT, CDR2 YNNKEL (reference sequence). This CDR3 region has 14 residues. Trimming removed 5 bases from V and 7 bases from J; junction bases left unmatched: 11. CDR3 DNA sequence: TGTGCCAGCAGCTACCGGGACAGATACAATGAGCAGTACTTC. Amino acid sequence: CASSYRDRYNEQYF.

The chain uses TRBV20-1 and TRBJ2-5; tentative D call: TRBD2 (6 bases). CDR3 length: 14 amino acids. Trimming cost V 6 bases and J 4 bases, with 18 bases left between them. Germline lookup yields CDR1 DFQATT and CDR2 SNEGSKA (reference sequence). The CDR3 protein is CSAEGPIGVETQYF. CDR3 sequence (DNA): TGCAGTGCGGAGGGGCCGATTGGCGTAGAGACCCAGTACTTC.

The gene calls are TRBV20-1 and TRBJ1-5, with TRBD1 matching 7 bases. CDR1 and CDR2 from the germline V gene are DFQATT and SNEGSKA (reference sequence). V lost 8 bases, J lost 4 bases, and 5 bases stayed unmatched. The CDR3 covers 12 residues. CDR3 DNA sequence: TGCAGTCCCCAGGGGGAGAATCAGCCCCAGCATTTT. Protein: CSPQGENQPQHF.